The rows below give T cell receptor beta chains drawn from one sample of a study of blood T cell repertoires in COVID-19. Some clones are missing from TCRdb's copy, which holds only in-frame ones; the method was immunoSEQ multiplex PCR. The sample has about 670,000 clones; 90% are singletons. Sequenced sample: peripheral blood. These receptors were collected from a woman aged 18 to 35 with acute or convalescent COVID-19. The CDR3 runs from the conserved cysteine through the conserved F or W. A D gene is named only where the DNA matches it firmly. Part of the rows lack a size; the others show once, few, many or a class for expanded clones.

d_call clone_size j_call v_call cdr3_nt cdr3_aa
TRBD2 . TRBJ2-1 TRBV5-4 TGTGCCAGCAGCTTGGGGCGGGGGAGGAGCGATGAGCAGTTCTTC CASSLGRGRSDEQFF
TRBD1 . TRBJ1-5 TRBV3-1/TRBV3-2 TGTGCCAGCAGCCAAGATCAGGGGACAGGGGGCGGGCAGCCCCAGCATTTT CASSQDQGTGGGQPQHF
TRBD2 . TRBJ2-3 TRBV4-2 TGTGCCAGCAGCGCGAAAGGAGGGGCGGGGGGCGATACGCAGTATTTT CASSAKGGAGGDTQYF
TRBD1 once TRBJ2-3 TRBV12-5 TGTGCTAGTGGTTTGGGGACAGGAGTTAGCACAGATACGCAGTATTTT CASGLGTGVSTDTQYF
. . TRBJ2-3 TRBV12-3/TRBV12-4 TGTGCCAGCATGGGGGGAAGCACAGATACGCAGTATTTT CASMGGSTDTQYF
. . TRBJ1-5 TRBV5-8 TGTGCCAGCAGCTTGGCTGCGGGAGTGCATCAGCCCCAGCATTTT CASSLAAGVHQPQHF
. . TRBJ1-1 TRBV27 TGTGCCAGCCGTTGGAGTAACCCGAACACTGAAGCTTTCTTT CASRWSNPNTEAFF
. . TRBJ2-7 TRBV4-3 TGCGCCAGCAGCCAAGATGTAACAGCCATCTACGAGCAGTACTTC CASSQDVTAIYEQYF
. . TRBJ2-3 TRBV11-2 TGTGCCAGCTCCCCGGGGGAAGATACGCAGTATTTT CASSPGEDTQYF
. . TRBJ1-3 TRBV19 TGTGCCAGTAGTTTCCGACCGGGCTCTGGAAACACCATATATTTT CASSFRPGSGNTIYF
TRBD1 . TRBJ2-2 TRBV30 TGTGCCTGGAGAACGACCGGGACAGGGATTTCCGGGGAGCTGTTTTTT CAWRTTGTGISGELFF
. . TRBJ1-4 TRBV5-8 TGTGCCAGCAGCTTCTGGGGCAGTAATGAAAAACTGTTTTTT CASSFWGSNEKLFF
. . TRBJ1-2 TRBV30 TGTGCCTGGAGCGATATGGCTGGTCCCTTTAGCTACACCTTC CAWSDMAGPFSYTF
TRBD2 . TRBJ2-1 TRBV9 TGTGCCAGCAGCGCTTTAGCGGGGGGATACAATGAGCAGTTCTTC CASSALAGGYNEQFF
TRBD1 . TRBJ1-2 TRBV7-2 TGTGCCAGCAGCTCCGCCGGCAGGGGGTATGGCTACACCTTC CASSSAGRGYGYTF
TRBD2 . TRBJ2-1 TRBV9 TGTGCCAGCAGCGTAGACGGACTAGCGGGGGGCCTGCAGTTCTTC CASSVDGLAGGLQFF
TRBD1 . TRBJ1-4 TRBV13 TGTGCCAGCAGCTTGGGACAGGGGGATGAAAAACTGTTTTTT CASSLGQGDEKLFF
. . TRBJ2-7 TRBV18 TGTGCCAGCTCAGAAAGACACACCTACGAGCAGTACTTC CASSERHTYEQYF
. . TRBJ1-5 TRBV11-2 TGTGCCAGCAGCTTCGGACTCGGGAGCAATCAGCCCCAGCATTTT CASSFGLGSNQPQHF
. . TRBJ2-3 TRBV5-6 TGTGCCAGCAGCTTACCGGGTATCGGCACAGATACGCAGTATTTT CASSLPGIGTDTQYF
. once TRBJ2-3 TRBV6-1 TGTGCCAGCAGTGAGTGGGGCGCCGCCGATACGCAGTATTTT CASSEWGAADTQYF
. . TRBJ1-6 TRBV6-2/TRBV6-3 TGTGCCAGCAGGCCTGACGGAGTACGACCCCTCCACTTT CASRPDGVRPLHF
. few TRBJ2-1 TRBV9 TGTGCCAGCAGCGTAGGGATAGCCCGCTCCTACAATGAGCAGTTCTTC CASSVGIARSYNEQFF
. . TRBJ1-5 TRBV21-1 TGTGCCAGCAGCCGGGACAGCATTAGCAATCAGCCCCAGCATTTT CASSRDSISNQPQHF
. . TRBJ1-1 TRBV4-3 TGCGCCAGCAGCCAAGGGACAGCTAGGGGGACTGAAGCTTTCTTT CASSQGTARGTEAFF
TRBD2 . TRBJ2-1 TRBV13 TGTGCCAGCAGCTTAAGGGGACTAGCGGGGGGCTTGGGGCTTGAGCAGTTCTTC CASSLRGLAGGLGLEQFF
. . TRBJ2-2 TRBV27 TGTGCCAGCAGTTTAAGGGGGACGGGCACCGGGGAGCTGTTTTTT CASSLRGTGTGELFF
. . TRBJ1-1 TRBV30 TGTGCCTGGAGTGCCCTCACTGAAGCTTTCTTT CAWSALTEAFF
TRBD1 . TRBJ2-3 TRBV7-9 TGTGCCAGCAGCTCCGGGACAGTACCAGATACGCAGTATTTT CASSSGTVPDTQYF
. . TRBJ1-2 TRBV7-2 TGTGCCAGCAGCTTAGATTACGTCAGGGGTTACTATGGCTACACCTTC CASSLDYVRGYYGYTF
TRBD1 . TRBJ1-3 TRBV19 TGTGCCACCCTGGACAGGGGGTTCTCTGGAAACACCATATATTTT CATLDRGFSGNTIYF
TRBD1 . TRBJ1-2 TRBV5-1 TGCGCCAGCAGCCCCGGACAGGACTATGGCTACACCTTC CASSPGQDYGYTF
TRBD1 . TRBJ1-1 TRBV6-1 TGTGCCAGCAGTGACACAGGGGCGAACACTGAAGCTTTCTTT CASSDTGANTEAFF
TRBD1 . TRBJ1-1 TRBV6-5 TGTGCCAGCAGTTACCGGACAGGGGGCACTGAAGCTTTCTTT CASSYRTGGTEAFF
TRBD1 . TRBJ1-3 TRBV30 TGTGCCTGGACGACAGGGGTTTCTGGAAACACCATATATTTT CAWTTGVSGNTIYF
. . TRBJ1-2 TRBV25-1 TGTGCCAGCCTTGACAGCAACTATGGCTACACCTTC CASLDSNYGYTF
. . TRBJ1-1 TRBV6-5 TGTGCCACGGGTGAACCGCGCCCGAACACTGAAGCTTTCTTT CATGEPRPNTEAFF
. . TRBJ1-2 TRBV5-6 TGTGCCAGCAGCTTGGAGCGGGACGTCTATGGCTACACCTTC CASSLERDVYGYTF
. once TRBJ2-5 TRBV5-1 TGCGCCAGCAGCTTCCAGTGGTCGGCAGGAGAGACCCAGTACTTC CASSFQWSAGETQYF
. . TRBJ1-2 TRBV4-1 TGCGCCAGCAGCCAACTAGGGGTAGCTTATGGCTACACCTTC CASSQLGVAYGYTF
. . TRBJ1-2 TRBV4-3 TGCGCCAGCAGCCTAGCGCGGTCAGAGGCCTATGGCTACACCTTC CASSLARSEAYGYTF
. . TRBJ2-1 TRBV2 TGTGCCAGCAGTCCGGCGGGCAATGAGCAGTTCTTC CASSPAGNEQFF
. . TRBJ1-2 TRBV7-3 TGTGCCAGCAGCTTAATCCCAGGGCAAGGCTACACCTTC CASSLIPGQGYTF
. . TRBJ1-4 TRBV18 TGTGCCAGCTCACAAGACCGGGGTGAAAAACTGTTTTTT CASSQDRGEKLFF
TRBD1 few TRBJ1-1 TRBV12-5 TGTGCTAGTGGTTTGGAGACCGGGACAGGGGGCACTGAAGCTTTCTTT CASGLETGTGGTEAFF
TRBD1 . TRBJ1-2 TRBV19 TGTGCCAGTAGTATATGGGGACAGGGGATCGGCTACACCTTC CASSIWGQGIGYTF